The 25 T cell receptor beta chains below come from one sample, sequenced in a study of response to subunit inactivated influenza vaccine. TCRdb used MiXCR to reprocess the RT-PCR reads, holding one entry per CDR3 protein. The sample lists approximately 500,000 distinct CDR3 sequences, 20% to 25% occurring once. This same sample was also part of a study on T cells expressing NK-cell markers. From that second work: Making the TCR beta cDNA relied on 5'RACE template switching with UMIs.

Sample: CD4+ T cells sorted from PBMCs, taken approximately 12 days after vaccination. Receptors originate from a man between 50 and 59 years old who received an inactivated influenza vaccine.

Only a few counts were recorded for this clonotype. The chain recombines TRBV5-5 with TRBJ2-1, with no clear D. Trimming shortened V by 0 bases and J by 0 bases, and 7 bases separated the two germline ends. The CDR3 runs to 15 residues. CDR1 SGHKS and CDR2 YYEKEE come from the germline V gene (reference sequence). CDR3 sequence (DNA): TGTGCCAGCAGCTTGGGCTATAGCTCCTACAATGAGCAGTTCTTC. This sequence encodes CASSLGYSSYNEQFF. Supplemented by reference TRBV5-5 and TRBJ2-1, the full variable domain reads DAGVTQSPTHLIKTRGQQVTLRCSPISGHKSVSWYQQVLGQGPQFIFQYYEKEERGRGNFPDRFSARQFPNYSSELNVNALLLGDSALYLCASSLGYSSYNEQFFGPGTRLTVL.

The V and J genes are TRBV15 and TRBJ2-5, with D uncertain. Per germline, CDR1 LNHNV and CDR2 YYDKDF (reference sequence). V was shortened by 0 bases and J by 5 bases, with 13 bases between the two germline ends. The CDR3 spans 15 residues. In DNA, the CDR3 is TGTGCCACCAGCAGAGATACGGGCGTAGGGGAGACCCAGTACTTC. Its protein product is CATSRDTGVGETQYF.

This rearrangement joins TRBV3-1 to TRBJ2-1, with D tentatively TRBD2 (5 bases). The CDR3 loop spans 13 amino acids. CDR1 is LGHDT and CDR2 is YNNKEL in the germline V gene (reference sequence). V lost 0 bases and J 15 bases, leaving 15 bases between the germline ends. The CDR3 region is CASSQDGSRRPFF. In DNA, the CDR3 is TGTGCCAGCAGCCAAGATGGGAGCAGGCGTCCGTTCTTC.

This clonotype was counted between two and nine times. The chain combines TRBV5-1 with TRBJ2-3, with 11 bases that match TRBD2. This CDR3 region has 17 residues. Germline values: CDR1 SGHRS, CDR2 YFSETQ. V lost 4 bases, J lost 0 bases, and 7 bases stayed unmatched. This CDR3 is CASSGGLAATSTDTQYF. In DNA form, the CDR3 reads TGCGCCAGCAGCGGGGGACTAGCGGCCACTAGCACAGATACGCAGTATTTT. Supplemented by reference TRBV5-1 and TRBJ2-3, the full variable domain reads KAGVTQTPRYLIKTRGQQVTLSCSPISGHRSVSWYQQTPGQGLQFLFEYFSETQRNKGNFPGRFSGRQFSNSRSEMNVSTLELGDSALYLCASSGGLAATSTDTQYFGPGTRLTVL.

This clonotype came up once. This chain joins TRBV12-3 or TRBV12-4 and TRBJ1-4; perhaps TRBD1 as D (5 bases). CDR3 length: 15 residues. V was trimmed by 4 bases and J by 5 bases, leaving 14 bases between them. In DNA, the CDR3 is TGTGCCAGCAGTTCACCGGGACGGTCGAATGAAAAACTGTTTTTT. Amino acids: CASSSPGRSNEKLFF.

This clonotype showed up many times. The chain employs TRBV5-1 and TRBJ2-3; D is possibly TRBD1 or TRBD2 (5 bases each). Trimming left V 3 bases short and J 3 bases short, with 14 bases between. CDR1 SGHRS and CDR2 YFSETQ come from the germline V gene. The CDR3 sequence is 15 residues long. The CDR3 sequence: CASSSAPWGTDTQYF. The CDR3 bases are TGCGCCAGCAGCTCCGCCCCGTGGGGGACAGATACGCAGTATTTT.

The gene calls are TRBV9 and TRBJ2-1; 11 nucleotides agree with TRBD2. Trimming took 4 bases from V and 1 from J; bases not matched to a gene: 4. CDR3 length: 16 amino acids. Germline CDR1 SGDLS, CDR2 YYNGEE. CDR3 loop: CASSRTSGRSYNEQFF. The DNA for the CDR3 is TGTGCCAGCAGCCGGACTAGCGGGCGGTCCTACAATGAGCAGTTCTTC. The entire variable domain, with the rest obtained from reference TRBV9 and TRBJ2-1, is as follows: DSGVTQTPKHLITATGQRVTLRCSPRSGDLSVYWYQQSLDQGLQFLIQYYNGEERAKGNILERFSAQQFPDLHSELNLSSLELGDSALYFCASSRTSGRSYNEQFFGPGTRLTVL.

This clonotype has just a few counts. This rearrangement joins TRBV5-6 to TRBJ1-4; 9 nucleotides align to TRBD1. This CDR3 region has 16 residues. Germline V gene lookup returns CDR1 SGHDT and CDR2 YYEEEE. J was trimmed by 5 bases and V by 5 bases; bases with no gene match: 10. The CDR3 DNA follows: TGTGCCAGCAGTCCAAACAGGGGGCGCGGGAATGAAAAACTGTTTTTT. It specifies CASSPNRGRGNEKLFF.

The chain employs TRBV10-3 and TRBJ2-7; 9 nucleotides align to TRBD1. CDR3 length: 14 amino acids. V lost 6 bases to trimming and J lost 5 bases; unmatched junction nucleotides: 8. Looked up from germline, CDR1 is ENHRY and CDR2 is SYGVKD. The CDR3 DNA follows: TGTGCCATCAGCCGGACAGGGGATTTGAACGAGCAGTACTTC. It specifies CAISRTGDLNEQYF.

This clonotype was recorded a few times. The rearrangement links TRBV7-2 to TRBJ1-5, with 7 bases aligning to TRBD1. In germline, CDR1 is SGHTA, CDR2 FQGNSA. The CDR3 has 13 residues. V was clipped by 8 bases and J by 4 bases; unmatched bases: 5. The CDR3 loop is CASAGQINQPQHF. Written as DNA, the CDR3 is TGTGCCAGCGCGGGACAGATAAATCAGCCCCAGCATTTT.

This clonotype showed up just a few times. In nucleotides, the CDR3 is TGCGCCAGCAGCTTGGGACAGGGGGCGCGCCATGAGCAGTTCTTC. This encodes CASSLGQGARHEQFF. The chain has TRBV5-1 and TRBJ2-1; 10 bases map to TRBD1. Germline trimming cut 0 bases from V and 8 bases from J; bases unmatched to any gene: 5. This CDR3 has 15 residues. CDR1 and CDR2 (germline): SGHRS, YFSETQ.

The rearrangement joins TRBV4-2 to TRBJ2-2, with unresolved D. The germline V gene has CDR1 LGHNA and CDR2 YNFKEQ. V was cut by 0 bases and J by 6 bases, with 11 bases left in between. The CDR3 consists of 15 residues. The CDR3 reads CASSQDSVAPGELFF. The CDR3, as DNA: TGTGCCAGCAGCCAAGATTCGGTCGCGCCCGGGGAGCTGTTTTTT.

This clonotype was detected a few times. The chain uses TRBV4-2 and TRBJ1-6; D gene unclear. The V end lost 0 bases, the J end lost 7 bases, and 13 bases lay between the germline ends. Germline V gene data show CDR1 as LGHNA and CDR2 as YNFKEQ. The CDR3 extends over 16 amino acids. As DNA, the CDR3 is TGTGCCAGCAGCCAAGATACGAGGGCTGGAAATTCACCCCTCCACTTT. Its translation: CASSQDTRAGNSPLHF.

This sequence joins TRBV28 and TRBJ1-1, with D maybe TRBD1 (5 bases). Looked up from germline, CDR1 is MDHEN and CDR2 is SYDVKM. The CDR3 spans 15 residues. Trimming cost V 10 bases and J 1 base, with 19 bases left between them. The CDR3 protein is CATYLPAGGNTEAFF. In DNA form, the CDR3 reads TGTGCCACCTACCTCCCGGCGGGGGGGAACACTGAAGCTTTCTTT.

The V call is TRBV4-2, the J call TRBJ2-1; TRBD2 might be the D (6 bases). Germline values: CDR1 LGHNA, CDR2 YNFKEQ. This CDR3 spans 15 amino acids. V was pared by 4 bases and J by 7 bases, with 17 bases between. In DNA, the CDR3 is TGTGCCAGCAGCCCGGACGGGACTGCTGGGAATGAGCAGTTCTTC. Its protein is CASSPDGTAGNEQFF.

The gene calls are TRBV6-2 or TRBV6-3 and TRBJ1-6; perhaps TRBD1 as D (5 bases). There are 14 residues in the CDR3. The V and J ends lost 8 bases and 10 bases respectively, with 18 bases between them. Germline V lookup: CDR1 MNHEY, CDR2 SVGEGT. CDR3 coding DNA: TGTGCCAGCGGCACAGGTGGGGTTGGGTCACCCCTCCACTTT. Protein: CASGTGGVGSPLHF.

The chain couples TRBV24-1 to TRBJ2-5, with 9 nucleotides matching TRBD1. Trimming cost V 6 bases and J 5 bases; bases outside gene matches: 15. Germline CDR1 reads KGHDR; CDR2 reads SFDVKD. This CDR3 has 17 residues. DNA of the CDR3: TGTGCCACCAGTCTCACCCACCGGGACAGGGTTTTCGAGACCCAGTACTTC. The encoded protein is CATSLTHRDRVFETQYF.

The chain is built from TRBV12-3 or TRBV12-4 and TRBJ1-2; 7 nucleotides agree with TRBD1. Trimming at V came to 5 bases and at J to 5 bases, leaving 8 bases not matched to a gene. This CDR3 has 14 residues. CDR3 loop: CASSTRQGRYGYTF. As DNA, the CDR3 is TGTGCCAGCAGTACCAGACAGGGCCGTTATGGCTACACCTTC.

The sample holds many counts of this clonotype. The gene calls are TRBV7-2 and TRBJ2-7; 10 bases fit TRBD2. The germline V gene has CDR1 SGHTA and CDR2 FQGNSA. The CDR3 extends over 14 amino acids. Losses at the gene ends were 5 bases for V and 4 bases for J; bases not matched to a gene: 5. CDR3 nucleotides: TGTGCCAGCAGCCTCGGACTAGCGGAGTACGAGCAGTACTTC. This sequence encodes CASSLGLAEYEQYF.

The V gene is TRBV28, the J gene TRBJ1-1; 8 positions agree with TRBD1. CDR3 length equals 17 residues. From germline, CDR1 is MDHEN and CDR2 SYDVKM. V lost 4 bases and J lost 1; bases outside the gene matches: 11. The CDR3 sequence is CASSSGGGQGRNTEAFF. CDR3 coding DNA: TGTGCCAGCAGTTCGGGAGGCGGACAGGGTCGGAACACTGAAGCTTTCTTT. The complete variable domain, with remaining parts taken from reference TRBV28 and TRBJ1-1, reads DVKVTQSSRYLVKRTGEKVFLECVQDMDHENMFWYRQDPGLGLRLIYFSYDVKMKEKGDIPEGYSVSREKKERFSLILESASTNQTSMYLCASSSGGGQGRNTEAFFGQGTRLTVV.

This sequence joins TRBV20-1 and TRBJ2-1; 7 bases agree with TRBD2. The CDR3 has 14 residues. CDR1 DFQATT and CDR2 SNEGSKA come from the germline V gene (reference sequence). V lost 7 bases, J lost 2 bases, and 8 bases stayed unmatched. The CDR3 protein is CSGGRADTYNEQFF. The CDR3 nucleotides read TGCAGTGGCGGGAGAGCGGACACCTACAATGAGCAGTTCTTC.

This rearrangement joins TRBV18 to TRBJ2-1; D unclear. The CDR3 consists of 14 residues. Germline V lookup: CDR1 KGHSH, CDR2 LQKENI. Trimming pared 6 bases from V and 12 bases from J, leaving 21 bases between. CDR3 nucleotides: TGTGCCAGCTCCCCTAGACTGAGAGCTATGGGGCAGTTCTTC. Amino acid sequence: CASSPRLRAMGQFF.

The V and J genes are TRBV6-4 and TRBJ2-2, with a possible D match to TRBD1 (5 bases). CDR3 length: 14 amino acids. Trimming stripped 0 bases from V and 6 bases from J, with 8 bases between. The germline V gene has CDR1 MRHNA and CDR2 SNTAGT. DNA for the CDR3: TGTGCCAGCAGTGACTCGATCAGGGCCGGGGAGCTGTTTTTT. Translating it yields CASSDSIRAGELFF.

The genes are TRBV20-1 and TRBJ1-6; D not resolved. Trimming removed 7 bases from V and 4 bases from J, with 17 bases in between. CDR3 length: 15 residues. Looked up from germline, CDR1 is DFQATT and CDR2 is SNEGSKA (reference sequence). The chain's CDR3 is CSVVDRAGYNSPLHF. CDR3 coding DNA: TGCAGTGTTGTGGACCGGGCGGGGTATAATTCACCCCTCCACTTT.

This clonotype has only a few counts. V is TRBV4-3 and J is TRBJ1-2; D is ambiguous. Trimming pared 1 base from V and 4 bases from J, leaving 10 bases between. CDR3 size: 14 residues. Germline V gene sequence: CDR1 LGHNA, CDR2 YSLEER. The CDR3: CASSQGQVGYGYTF. For the CDR3, the DNA is TGCGCCAGCAGCCAAGGACAAGTTGGCTATGGCTACACCTTC.